One sample yielded the 28 T cell receptor beta chains listed below, sequenced in a study of neurological immune-mediated disorders. Using its own MiXCR run on the 5' RACE reads, TCRdb lists one record per CDR3 protein. The sample contains about 21,000 distinct CDR3 sequences, approximately 5.9% of which appear only once. Sample: CD8+ T cells from blood. These receptors were collected from a man younger than 35 in good health.

This clonotype was counted at least ten times. The rearrangement joins TRBV20-1 to TRBJ2-4, with TRBD2 identical over 13 bases. The CDR3 consists of 18 residues. The germline V gene encodes CDR1 DFQATT and CDR2 SNEGSKA (reference sequence). Trimming took 5 bases from V and 1 from J; bases not matched to a gene: 11. CDR3 sequence reads: CSAGELAGGPWAKNIQYF. The DNA of the CDR3 is TGCAGTGCTGGCGAACTAGCGGGGGGGCCGTGGGCCAAAAACATTCAGTACTTC.

Ten or more counts support this clonotype. The chain uses TRBV7-2 and TRBJ2-3; 9 bases are shared with TRBD2. Germline assignment: CDR1 SGHTA and CDR2 FQGNSA. J gave up 4 bases and V 5 bases, and 7 bases lay outside the gene matches. The CDR3 is 15 amino acids. CDR3 nucleotide sequence: TGTGCCAGCAGCGTAACAGGACTAGCGTCAGATACGCAGTATTTT. It is translated as CASSVTGLASDTQYF. Drawing the rest from reference TRBV7-2 and TRBJ2-3, the complete variable domain is GAGVSQSPSNKVTEKGKDVELRCDPISGHTALYWYRQSLGQGLEFLIYFQGNSAPDKSGLPSDRFSAERTGGSVSTLTIQRTQQEDSAVYLCASSVTGLASDTQYFGPGTRLTVL.

This clonotype was found many times. V gene TRBV2 combines with J gene TRBJ1-4, with TRBD1 identical over 7 bases. Trimming removed 3 bases from V and 8 bases from J; junction bases left unmatched: 15. The CDR3 loop spans 17 amino acids. CDR1 is SNHLY, CDR2 FYNNEI, per germline. Here the CDR3 reads CASSDPNRDSPVEKLFF. Written as DNA, the CDR3 is TGTGCCAGCAGTGATCCTAACCGGGACAGCCCTGTGGAAAAACTGTTTTTT.

As regards this clonotype: One end of the junction fails to match germline, which may point to a read error. The genes are TRBV4-3 and TRBJ1-1, with D perhaps matching TRBD1 (6 bases). CDR3 length: 15 amino acids. CDR1 and CDR2 from the germline V gene are LGHNA and YSLEER. The CDR3: CANSQGGVMNTEAFF. Here the CDR3 DNA reads TGCGCCAACAGCCAAGGGGGAGTTATGAACACTGAAGCTTTCTTT.

This clonotype was counted at least ten times. This chain joins TRBV9 and TRBJ2-7; TRBD1 matches at 10 bases. J was trimmed by 3 bases and V by 3 bases; bases with no gene match: 6. This CDR3 is built from 15 residues. Germline V gene lookup returns CDR1 SGDLS and CDR2 YYNGEE. In DNA, the CDR3 is TGTGCCAGCAGCGAGACAGGGGGCCCCCTCTACGAGCAGTACTTC. As protein: CASSETGGPLYEQYF.

Many counts were recorded for this clonotype. V is TRBV5-4 and J is TRBJ2-1; D gene ambiguous. Germline CDR1 and CDR2: SGHNT and YYREEE (reference sequence). There are 14 residues in the CDR3. V lost 7 bases and J 7 bases, leaving 18 bases between the germline ends. The CDR3 loop is CASAWHYVGNEQFF. As DNA, the CDR3 is TGTGCCAGCGCTTGGCATTACGTCGGGAATGAGCAGTTCTTC.

This clonotype showed up many times. V and J are TRBV7-8 and TRBJ2-1, with D maybe TRBD2 (7 bases). V was shortened by 1 base and J by 5 bases, with 18 bases between the two germline ends. CDR1 is SGHVS, CDR2 FQNEAQ, per germline. CDR3 length: 17 residues. The CDR3 nucleotides are TGTGCCAGCAGCTTAGGTTTTGGGGGGGCCTCTGACAATGAGCAGTTCTTC. Encoded protein: CASSLGFGGASDNEQFF.

Concerning this clonotype itself: At one end the junction does not follow the germline gene, possibly because of a read error. The gene calls are TRBV6-1 and TRBJ1-2, with 10 bases fitting TRBD1. The CDR3 loop spans 17 amino acids. Germline V gene sequence: CDR1 MNHNS, CDR2 SASEGT. CDR3 DNA: TGTGCCAGCAGTGAAGGGACAGGGGGGGATCCCGGGTATGGCTGCACCTTC. Translating gives CASSEGTGGDPGYGCTF.

This clonotype occurred many times. The rearrangement links TRBV11-1 to TRBJ2-7; D remains ambiguous. The CDR3 runs 14 residues. Trimming pared 3 bases from V and 0 bases from J, leaving 9 bases between. Germline V lookup: CDR1 SGHAT, CDR2 FQDESV (reference sequence). The CDR3 loop is CASSFSRSSYEQYF. The CDR3 coding sequence is TGTGCCAGCAGCTTCTCCAGGAGCTCCTACGAGCAGTACTTC. The variable domain in full, with the rest retrieved from reference TRBV11-1 and TRBJ2-7, is EAEVAQSPRYKITEKSQAVAFWCDPISGHATLYWYRQILGQGPELLVQFQDESVVDDSQLPKDRFSAERLKGVDSTLKIQPAELGDSAMYLCASSFSRSSYEQYFGPGTRLTVT.

This clonotype was recorded at least ten times. The J gene is TRBJ2-1, the V gene TRBV4-1, with 10 bases lining up with TRBD1. Germline V lookup: CDR1 MGHRA, CDR2 YSYEKL. The CDR3 extends over 15 amino acids. Trimming took 4 bases from V and 5 from J; bases not matched to a gene: 5. CDR3 nucleotide sequence: TGCGCCAGCAGCCGTCCCGGGACAGGGGACAATGAGCAGTTCTTC. Translation: CASSRPGTGDNEQFF.

In its sample, this clonotype ranks as medium-sized (0.01 to 0.1%). The gene calls are TRBV6-5 and TRBJ2-1, with unresolved D. Germline lookup yields CDR1 MNHEY and CDR2 SVGAGI. This CDR3 contains 11 residues. The V end lost 6 bases, the J end lost 9 bases, and 9 bases lay between the germline ends. CDR3 DNA sequence: TGTGCCAGCAGCCTAGGCGGTGAGCAGTTCTTC. This encodes CASSLGGEQFF.

The table lists this clonotype with many counts. J is TRBJ1-6 and V is TRBV4-2; the D gene is possibly TRBD1 (6 bases). The CDR3 is made up of 13 amino acids. CDR1 is LGHNA, CDR2 YNFKEQ, per germline. The V end lost 8 bases, the J end lost 7 bases, and 12 bases lay between the germline ends. The CDR3: CASGGTLNSPLHF. The DNA of the CDR3 is TGTGCCAGCGGCGGGACACTGAATTCACCCCTCCACTTT.

This clonotype occurred many times. The rearrangement links TRBV14 to TRBJ2-3, with 8 bases aligning to TRBD1. J gave up 3 bases and V 0 bases, and 11 bases lay outside the gene matches. This CDR3 comprises 18 residues. The germline CDR1 and CDR2 sequences are SGHDN and FVKESK. CDR3 nucleotides: TGTGCCAGCAGCCAAGAGGACTACAGGGGGAGGTGGACAGATACGCAGTATTTT. Translation: CASSQEDYRGRWTDTQYF.

This clonotype was seen at least ten times. The V and J genes are TRBV7-9 and TRBJ2-7; 7 nucleotides align to TRBD2. The J segment lost 6 bases and the V segment lost 5 bases, leaving 10 bases of the junction unmatched. Looked up from germline, CDR1 is SEHNR and CDR2 is FQNEAQ (reference sequence). The CDR3 is 14 amino acids. The CDR3 nucleotides read TGTGCCAGCAGCCCCGGACTAGTCCAGCGCGAGCAGTACTTC. It encodes CASSPGLVQREQYF.

This clonotype showed up many times. The chain employs TRBV4-3 and TRBJ1-1; D uncertain. Trimming took 1 base from V and 0 from J, leaving 9 bases between them. Germline loops: CDR1 LGHNA, CDR2 YSLEER. The CDR3 length is 15 residues. The CDR3 loop reads CASSQGEVMNTEAFF. In DNA, the CDR3 is TGCGCCAGCAGCCAAGGGGAAGTTATGAACACTGAAGCTTTCTTT.

This clonotype was counted ten times or more. The chain is built from TRBV27 and TRBJ2-7, with 7 bases fitting TRBD2. Losses at the gene ends were 3 bases for V and 6 bases for J; bases not matched to a gene: 2. Germline V gives CDR1 MNHEY, CDR2 SMNVEV (reference sequence). The CDR3 extends over 12 amino acids. The CDR3 is CASSLGGPEQYF. CDR3 DNA: TGTGCCAGCAGTTTGGGAGGGCCCGAGCAGTACTTC.

This clonotype has ten or more counts. A much larger clone sits a single nucleotide away, making a read error possible. This rearrangement joins TRBV5-1 to TRBJ2-7, with 7 bases identical to TRBD2. Germline loops: CDR1 SGHRS, CDR2 YFSETQ. The CDR3 totals 17 residues. The CDR3, as DNA: TGCGCCAACAGCTTGGCCCCCCGGGCGGGAGCCTACTACGAGCAGTACTTC. It is translated as CANSLAPRAGAYYEQYF.

This clonotype was seen ten or more times. The V call is TRBV27, the J call TRBJ2-7; the D gene is possibly TRBD1 (7 bases). V was cut by 4 bases and J by 6 bases, with 10 bases left in between. The CDR3 runs 12 residues. The germline V gene has CDR1 MNHEY and CDR2 SMNVEV (reference sequence). This chain's CDR3 is CASSYQGGEQYF. The CDR3 DNA reads as TGTGCCAGCAGTTACCAGGGGGGCGAGCAGTACTTC.

This clonotype has ten or more counts. This sequence joins TRBV6-1 and TRBJ1-2; D unclear. CDR3 length equals 14 residues. The V end lost 2 bases, the J end lost 7 bases, and 14 bases lay between the germline ends. Germline-derived CDR1 and CDR2 are MNHNS and SASEGT. The CDR3 DNA reads TGTGCCAGCAGTGAATCCGTCATGTGGGGTGGCTACACCTTC. Protein sequence: CASSESVMWGGYTF.

This clonotype was recorded many times. The rearrangement uses TRBV6-2 or TRBV6-3 and TRBJ2-7; 10 nucleotides line up with TRBD1. There are 13 residues in the CDR3. Looked up from germline, CDR1 is MNHEY and CDR2 is SVGEGT. The V gene end was trimmed by 8 bases and the J gene end by 2 bases; junction bases not matched to a gene: 3. CDR3 nucleotides: TGTGCCAGCGGGACAGGGGTTCCCTACGAGCAGTACTTC. This translates into CASGTGVPYEQYF.

This clonotype has a count of ten or more. This chain uses TRBV7-9 with TRBJ1-5; D not resolved. The CDR3 sequence is 13 residues long. Germline assignment: CDR1 SEHNR and CDR2 FQNEAQ (reference sequence). Trimming stripped 1 base from V and 5 bases from J, with 6 bases between. CDR3 protein: CASSLGLYQPQHF. The CDR3 DNA is TGTGCCAGCAGCTTAGGCTTGTATCAGCCCCAGCATTTT.

There are many counts of this clonotype. The chain carries TRBV10-3 and TRBJ1-1; D gene ambiguous. This CDR3 spans 11 amino acids. The ends were cut back, 4 bases at V and 5 bases at J, with 5 bases in the middle. CDR1 is ENHRY and CDR2 is SYGVKD in the germline V gene. CDR3: CAISVGTEAFF. The CDR3 DNA sequence: TGTGCCATCAGTGTCGGGACTGAAGCTTTCTTT.

This chain connects TRBV29-1 to TRBJ1-1; possibly TRBD1 for D (5 bases). The CDR3 extends over 12 amino acids. Trimming pared 7 bases from V and 2 bases from J, leaving 11 bases between. Germline CDR1 reads SQVTM; CDR2 reads ANQGSEA. The CDR3 nucleotides read TGCAGCGCCCAGCAGGGAAACACTGAAGCTTTCTTT. Its protein is CSAQQGNTEAFF.

V is TRBV10-3 and J is TRBJ2-1, with TRBD2 as a possible D gene (5 bases). Germline values: CDR1 ENHRY, CDR2 SYGVKD. The CDR3 is 15 residues long. V dropped 3 bases and J dropped 6 bases, with 15 bases sitting between them. CDR3: CAISEGGDYFNEQFF. CDR3 nucleotides: TGTGCCATCAGTGAAGGTGGAGACTACTTCAATGAGCAGTTCTTC.

A few counts support this clonotype. The chain is built from TRBV19 and TRBJ1-1; 8 bases align to TRBD1. Germline lookup yields CDR1 LNHDA and CDR2 SQIVND (reference sequence). The V gene end was trimmed by 3 bases and the J gene end by 1 base; junction bases not matched to a gene: 1. The CDR3 extends over 14 amino acids. CDR3 bases: TGTGCCAGTAGTATCGGGACAGGGAACACTGAAGCTTTCTTT. Translating gives CASSIGTGNTEAFF. The entire variable domain, with the rest obtained from reference TRBV19 and TRBJ1-1, is as follows: DGGITQSPKYLFRKEGQNVTLSCEQNLNHDAMYWYRQDPGQGLRLIYYSQIVNDFQKGDIAEGYSVSREKKESFPLTVTSAQKNPTAFYLCASSIGTGNTEAFFGQGTRLTVV.

This clonotype occurred many times. The genes are TRBV4-1 and TRBJ2-3; 11 bases are shared with TRBD2. This CDR3 is built from 16 residues. CDR1 and CDR2 from the germline V gene are MGHRA and YSYEKL. V gave up 2 bases and J gave up 3 bases; unmatched junction bases: 4. This CDR3 reads CASSQLSGGATDTQYF. The CDR3 DNA reads as TGCGCCAGCAGCCAACTTAGCGGGGGGGCTACAGATACGCAGTATTTT.

At least ten counts were recorded for this clonotype. This chain joins TRBV7-2 and TRBJ2-3; 13 nucleotides agree with TRBD2. There are 17 residues in the CDR3. Germline V CDR1 and CDR2: SGHTA, FQGNSA. The V and J ends lost 4 bases and 2 bases, in that order; junction bases with no gene match: 6. Here the CDR3 DNA reads TGTGCCAGCAGCTGGGGGACTAGCGGGGCCTACACAGATACGCAGTATTTT. It yields the protein CASSWGTSGAYTDTQYF.

This clonotype was counted ten times or more. The chain has TRBV6-4 and TRBJ1-1; D uncertain. CDR1 MRHNA and CDR2 SNTAGT come from the germline V gene. CDR3 length: 13 residues. V lost 8 bases, J lost 4 bases, and 14 bases lay in between. CDR3 DNA sequence: TGTGCCAGCCGAGAAGGGATGGGCACTGAAGCTTTCTTT. Translating it yields CASREGMGTEAFF.